These T cell receptor beta chains were read from a single sample in a study of beta chain features in type 1 diabetes. Generated by immunoSEQ multiplex PCR, the TCRdb table keeps only in-frame clones and is missing some. The table lists over 300,000 clones, around 8% of them singletons. The source material was central memory CD4+ T cells from blood. The receptor source for this set is a woman younger than 35 in good health. Both conserved end residues are part of each CDR3. The D gene is left open where the match is weak. Rows give clone size only sometimes, using once, few, many, or a class for an expanded clone.

abundance: -; v_gene: TRBV4-2; j_gene: TRBJ2-5; d_gene: -; CDR3nt: TGTGCCAGCAGCCAAGATCGGCTTGAGGGGACCCAGTACTTC; CDR3aa: CASSQDRLEGTQYF
abundance: -; v_gene: TRBV5-1; j_gene: TRBJ2-2; d_gene: -; CDR3nt: TGCGCCAGCAGCTTGGGGCAGGACACCGGGGAGCTGTTTTTT; CDR3aa: CASSLGQDTGELFF
abundance: few; v_gene: TRBV11-2; j_gene: TRBJ2-7; d_gene: -; CDR3nt: TGTGCCAGCAGCTTAACCGACCGGGGCTCCTACGAGCAGTACTTC; CDR3aa: CASSLTDRGSYEQYF
abundance: many; v_gene: TRBV4-2; j_gene: TRBJ1-1; d_gene: -; CDR3nt: TGTGCCAGCAGCCAAGATCTTCTCAACACTGAAGCTTTCTTT; CDR3aa: CASSQDLLNTEAFF
abundance: -; v_gene: TRBV7-9; j_gene: TRBJ2-3; d_gene: -; CDR3nt: TGTGCCAGCAGCTTCCTAGCTCCGAGTAGGACAGATACGCAGTATTTT; CDR3aa: CASSFLAPSRTDTQYF
abundance: few; v_gene: TRBV19; j_gene: TRBJ2-1; d_gene: TRBD2; CDR3nt: TGTGCCAGTAGTATAGGCTTGGCGGGAGGATACTACAATGAGCAGTTCTTC; CDR3aa: CASSIGLAGGYYNEQFF
abundance: -; v_gene: TRBV18; j_gene: TRBJ1-2; d_gene: -; CDR3nt: TGTGCCAGCTCACCAAGGTCCGGGGATGGCTACACCTTC; CDR3aa: CASSPRSGDGYTF
abundance: few; v_gene: TRBV5-1; j_gene: TRBJ2-1; d_gene: -; CDR3nt: TGCGCCAGCAGCTTGGTTGGGGATGAGCAGTTCTTC; CDR3aa: CASSLVGDEQFF
abundance: few; v_gene: TRBV28; j_gene: TRBJ2-3; d_gene: TRBD2; CDR3nt: TGTGCCAGCAGTAGAAGGGGTAGCGGGAGGGCCACAGATACGCAGTATTTT; CDR3aa: CASSRRGSGRATDTQYF
abundance: -; v_gene: TRBV9; j_gene: TRBJ2-5; d_gene: -; CDR3nt: TGTGCCAGCAGCGTCCAGGGCAGTGGGGAGACCCAGTACTTC; CDR3aa: CASSVQGSGETQYF
abundance: -; v_gene: TRBV4-2; j_gene: TRBJ2-2; d_gene: -; CDR3nt: TGTGCCAGCAGCCAGAGGCTTCAGAGGAACACCGGGGAGCTGTTTTTT; CDR3aa: CASSQRLQRNTGELFF
abundance: -; v_gene: TRBV10-1; j_gene: TRBJ2-3; d_gene: TRBD2; CDR3nt: TGCGCCAGCAGTGTCAGCGGGAGGATAACAGATACGCAGTATTTT; CDR3aa: CASSVSGRITDTQYF
abundance: few; v_gene: TRBV19; j_gene: TRBJ2-5; d_gene: -; CDR3nt: TGTGCCAGTAGTACGGATCCAGAAGGGACCCAGTACTTC; CDR3aa: CASSTDPEGTQYF
abundance: -; v_gene: TRBV20-1; j_gene: TRBJ2-1; d_gene: -; CDR3nt: TGCAGTGCCCAGGGAACGAATGAGCAGTTCTTC; CDR3aa: CSAQGTNEQFF
abundance: few; v_gene: TRBV18; j_gene: TRBJ2-3; d_gene: -; CDR3nt: TGTGCCAGCTCACGTGACGGAACAGATACGCAGTATTTT; CDR3aa: CASSRDGTDTQYF
abundance: many; v_gene: TRBV7-9; j_gene: TRBJ1-2; d_gene: -; CDR3nt: TGTGCCAGCAGCTGGGGCGGCCAGAACTATGGCTACACCTTC; CDR3aa: CASSWGGQNYGYTF
abundance: -; v_gene: TRBV11-1; j_gene: TRBJ2-3; d_gene: TRBD2; CDR3nt: TGTGCCAGCAGCTTGGGACTAGCGATAGATACGCAGTATTTT; CDR3aa: CASSLGLAIDTQYF
abundance: few; v_gene: TRBV11-2; j_gene: TRBJ2-7; d_gene: -; CDR3nt: TGTGCCAGCAGCGGGGGACTTCAAACCGAGCAGTACTTC; CDR3aa: CASSGGLQTEQYF
abundance: many; v_gene: TRBV4-2; j_gene: TRBJ2-1; d_gene: -; CDR3nt: TGTGCCAGCAGCCAGCTCGACAGGGCGGGGGGTGAGCAGTTCTTC; CDR3aa: CASSQLDRAGGEQFF
abundance: few; v_gene: TRBV5-1; j_gene: TRBJ2-7; d_gene: -; CDR3nt: TGCGCCAGCAGCTTGACGAGGACGCTCGAGCAGTACTTC; CDR3aa: CASSLTRTLEQYF
abundance: -; v_gene: TRBV9; j_gene: TRBJ2-3; d_gene: -; CDR3nt: TGTGCCAGCAGCCCGGGGCAGTCGTTTGGCACAGATACGCAGTATTTT; CDR3aa: CASSPGQSFGTDTQYF
abundance: few; v_gene: TRBV6-5; j_gene: TRBJ1-5; d_gene: -; CDR3nt: TGTGCCAGCAGCTCCGGGACGGGTCAGCCCCAGCATTTT; CDR3aa: CASSSGTGQPQHF
abundance: many; v_gene: TRBV14; j_gene: TRBJ2-1; d_gene: TRBD1; CDR3nt: TGTGCCAGCAGCCAAGGAAGATCCCCGGGACAGGAGTTCTTC; CDR3aa: CASSQGRSPGQEFF
abundance: many; v_gene: TRBV15; j_gene: TRBJ2-6; d_gene: -; CDR3nt: TGTGCCACCAGCAGTGCCATATCTGGGGCCAACGTCCTGACTTTC; CDR3aa: CATSSAISGANVLTF
abundance: -; v_gene: TRBV5-1; j_gene: TRBJ2-1; d_gene: -; CDR3nt: TGCGCCAGCAGCTCTGTCGGGGGAAGCTCCTACAATGAGCAGTTCTTC; CDR3aa: CASSSVGGSSYNEQFF
abundance: few; v_gene: TRBV9; j_gene: TRBJ2-1; d_gene: -; CDR3nt: TGTGCCAGCAGCGTAGGGGAACTCATCTACAATGAGCAGTTCTTC; CDR3aa: CASSVGELIYNEQFF
abundance: -; v_gene: TRBV29-1; j_gene: TRBJ2-3; d_gene: -; CDR3nt: TGCAGCGTTGATCTTAGCACAGATACGCAGTATTTT; CDR3aa: CSVDLSTDTQYF
abundance: few; v_gene: TRBV7-2; j_gene: TRBJ1-1; d_gene: -; CDR3nt: TGTGCCAGCAGAGCAGCTCCGAACACTGAAGCTTTCTTT; CDR3aa: CASRAAPNTEAFF
abundance: few; v_gene: TRBV2; j_gene: TRBJ1-2; d_gene: -; CDR3nt: TGTGCCAGCAGTAGACAACCTAGTGGCTATGGCTACACCTTC; CDR3aa: CASSRQPSGYGYTF